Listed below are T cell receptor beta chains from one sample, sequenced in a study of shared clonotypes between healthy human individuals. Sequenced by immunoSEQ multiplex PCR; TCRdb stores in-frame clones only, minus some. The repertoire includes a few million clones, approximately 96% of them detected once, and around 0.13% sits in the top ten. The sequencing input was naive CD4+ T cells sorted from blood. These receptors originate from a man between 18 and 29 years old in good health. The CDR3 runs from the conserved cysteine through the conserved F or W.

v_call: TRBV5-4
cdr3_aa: CASSLSQNTGELFF

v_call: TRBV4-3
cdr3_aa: CASSQAGAGANVLTF

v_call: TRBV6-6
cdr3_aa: CASSYSRGAFF

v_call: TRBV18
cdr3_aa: CASSDNSPGMNTEAFF

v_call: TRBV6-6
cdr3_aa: CASSYGQGLETQYF

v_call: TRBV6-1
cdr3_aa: CASSGQGGETQYF

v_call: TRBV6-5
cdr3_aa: CASSVDYQETQYF

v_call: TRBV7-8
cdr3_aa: CASSTRLNQPQHF

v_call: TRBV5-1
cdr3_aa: CASSLVPGMNTEAFF

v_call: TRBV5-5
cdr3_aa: CASSFIGGTYEQYF

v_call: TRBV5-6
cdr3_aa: CASSPDRGKMSPLHF

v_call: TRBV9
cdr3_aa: CASSPRALGESPLHF

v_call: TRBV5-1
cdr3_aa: CASSLEGSGQETQYF

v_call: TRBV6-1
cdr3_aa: CARWGPGQPYSPLHF

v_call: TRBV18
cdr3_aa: CASSLNPRTSGSEQYF

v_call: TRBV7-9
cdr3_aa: CASSFYSGRAGYTQYF

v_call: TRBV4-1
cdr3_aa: CASSRGPQETQYF

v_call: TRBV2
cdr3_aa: CASSEALGGMNTEAFF

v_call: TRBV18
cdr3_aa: CASSPLAGEVETQYF

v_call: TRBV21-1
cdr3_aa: CASSKRRLLNTEAFF

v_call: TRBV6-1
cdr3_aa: CASSALDQPQHF

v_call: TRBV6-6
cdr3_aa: CASGQETYYGYTF

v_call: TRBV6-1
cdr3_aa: CASSATPSNEKLFF

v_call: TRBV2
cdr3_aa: CASSRYGTYMGLQYEQFF

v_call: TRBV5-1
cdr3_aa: CASSFLGTGEGETQYF

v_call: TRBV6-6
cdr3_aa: CASSYGGSKQETQYF

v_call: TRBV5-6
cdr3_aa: CASSFRRVQETQYF

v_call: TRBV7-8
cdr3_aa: CASSPDRGSLYGYTF

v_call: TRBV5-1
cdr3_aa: CASSIGQVNYGYTF

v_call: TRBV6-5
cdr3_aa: CASSTITRNTEAFF

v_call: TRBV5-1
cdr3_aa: CASSWDAVNEQFF